Sequencing of this TCR beta chain was carried out in a study of shared clonotypes between healthy human individuals. For the study at large: Used for every donor were three CD4 naive, three CD4 memory, two CD8 naive and one CD8 memory plate. Study-wide results and caveats: Naive subsets generally had larger estimated richness than memory subsets. A reduction in generation probabilities was seen for non-shared clonotypes relative to those shared by all four donors.

In the case of this clone: The antigen remains unidentified.

Execution of the assay was at deep level. The data were produced by immunoSEQ multiplex PCR, yet TCRdb's version contains in-frame clones alone and is incomplete. The sample has a few million clones; around nine tenths are singletons. Germline V gene sequence: CDR1 KGHSH, CDR2 LQKENI. This CDR3 contains 14 residues. V dropped 2 bases and J dropped 4 bases, with 11 bases sitting between them. This sequence originates from a man in his late teens or twenties in good health. The sample comprised naive CD4+ T cells sorted from blood. Subset noted: CD45RA+ positively selected. The rearrangement uses TRBV18 and TRBJ1-2, with D unclear. The CDR3 protein is CASSPGGSGYGYTF. The CDR3 region has the DNA TGTGCCAGCTCACCAGGTGGGAGTGGCTATGGCTACACCTTC. Based on the CDR3 plus reference TRBV18 and TRBJ1-2, the full variable domain is NAGVMQNPRHLVRRRGQEARLRCSPMKGHSHVYWYRQLPEEGLKFMVYLQKENIIDESGMPKERFSAEFPKEGPSILRIQQVVRGDSAAYFCASSPGGSGYGYTFGSGTRLTVV.